There are a few counts of the clone carrying this TCR beta chain. What it binds is unknown. This sample was included in a study of T cells in localized non-small cell lung cancer. Whole-study results and caveats: Adjacent lung held a median roughly 56 of the top 100 tumor clones. It was uninvolved adjacent lung that showed the highest T cell clonality, exceeding tumor.

The CDR3 loop spans 13 amino acids. V was clipped by 3 bases and J by 4 bases, with 6 bases between them. Looked up from germline, CDR1 is LNHDA and CDR2 is SQIVND (reference sequence). The table came from immunoSEQ multiplex PCR; TCRdb's copy has only in-frame clones and leaves some out. This sample carries 4,500 or so clones, roughly 20% of them seen once, and the ten largest clones take 4% to 6%. The TCR comes from a female donor at least 60 years old with stage I lung adenocarcinoma. The chain links TRBV19 to TRBJ1-4; the D is unclear. Sequenced here: lung tumor tissue, sampled before any cancer treatment. The CDR3 DNA reads TGTGCCAGTAGTATGATAGTTAATGAAAAACTGTTTTTT. This translates into CASSMIVNEKLFF.